The 22 T cell receptor beta chains in this list originate from one sample, sequenced in a study of blood T cells in healthy people across ages. Combining a sample-barcoded 5' primer with a J-beta primer mix, a second PCR ran for about 6 to 11 cycles. MiXCR was run by TCRdb on the 5' RACE reads, yielding one entry per CDR3 protein. This sample has 800,000 to 950,000 distinct CDR3 sequences, with almost 30% found just once. The sample also formed part of further work on T cells of mothers and their children.

Source material: blood. The receptor source for this set is a woman in her forties in good health.

The CDR3 DNA sequence: TGTGCCAGCAGTTTTGGGTTCCGTCGGGTGCGGGTGGATGAGCAGTTCTTC. This codes for CASSFGFRRVRVDEQFF. The chain recombines TRBV6-5 with TRBJ2-1; perhaps TRBD2 as D (5 bases). The CDR3 is 17 residues long. Germline values: CDR1 MNHEY, CDR2 SVGAGI. The V end lost 4 bases, the J end lost 8 bases, and 24 bases lay between the germline ends.

This clonotype was seen many times. The chain has TRBV29-1 and TRBJ2-7; 7 bases are a match to TRBD1. The CDR3 runs to 14 residues. V shed 8 bases, J shed 0 bases, and the junction held 10 bases outside the gene matches. Looked up from germline, CDR1 is SQVTM and CDR2 is ANQGSEA. CDR3 sequence (DNA): TGCAGCACGTCCACCGGGACAGCCTCCTACGAGCAGTACTTC. Translating gives CSTSTGTASYEQYF.

This chain joins TRBV5-1 and TRBJ1-1; maybe TRBD1 (5 bases). The germline gives CDR1 SGHRS, CDR2 YFSETQ. There are 16 residues in the CDR3. The V gene lost 0 bases and the J gene lost 1 base, with 13 bases spanning the gap. CDR3 region: CASSLEGRTWNTEAFF. DNA for the CDR3: TGCGCCAGCAGCTTGGAGGGGCGGACATGGAACACTGAAGCTTTCTTT.

There are a few counts of this clonotype. The V gene is TRBV4-3, the J gene TRBJ2-2; 9 bases line up with TRBD1. The length of the CDR3 is 19 residues. V dropped 3 bases and J dropped 0; count of bases not matched to a gene: 11. The germline CDR1 and CDR2 sequences are LGHNA and YSLEER. The CDR3 here is CASSQARTGAIPNTGELFF. For the CDR3, the DNA is TGCGCCAGCAGCCAGGCAAGGACAGGGGCCATACCGAACACCGGGGAGCTGTTTTTT.

This clonotype was counted a few times. The genes are TRBV12-3 or TRBV12-4 and TRBJ1-5; D is perhaps TRBD1 (6 bases). V lost 3 bases, J lost 6 bases, and 15 bases lay in between. The CDR3 totals 15 residues. The CDR3 here is CASSFYRVLGQPQHF. DNA of the CDR3: TGTGCCAGCAGTTTCTACAGGGTATTGGGTCAGCCCCAGCATTTT.

This clonotype turned up a few times. This chain connects TRBV6-5 to TRBJ2-3; tentatively, D is TRBD2 (6 bases). CDR1 and CDR2 from the germline V gene are MNHEY and SVGAGI. CDR3 length equals 15 residues. V was pared by 6 bases and J by 6 bases, with 19 bases between. The DNA for the CDR3 is TGTGCCAGCAGCCCTCCAGGGAGGCAACGGGATACGCAGTATTTT. This sequence encodes CASSPPGRQRDTQYF.

This clonotype showed up many times. This sequence joins TRBV29-1 and TRBJ2-1, with a tentative D call TRBD2 (6 bases). CDR3 length: 11 amino acids. Germline V gene lookup returns CDR1 SQVTM and CDR2 ANQGSEA. CDR3 nucleotide sequence: TGCGTGCTGGGAGGTTACAATGAGCAGTTCTTC. It yields the protein CVLGGYNEQFF.

The chain links TRBV7-9 to TRBJ1-4, with a possible D match to TRBD1 (6 bases). Germline assignment: CDR1 SEHNR and CDR2 FQNEAQ (reference sequence). This CDR3 has 19 residues. The ends were cut back, 4 bases at V and 2 bases at J, with 23 bases in the middle. This CDR3 is CASSSANRDTLATNEKLFF. DNA for the CDR3: TGTGCCAGCAGCTCAGCGAACCGGGACACACTTGCGACTAATGAAAAACTGTTTTTT.

This chain links TRBV5-1 with TRBJ1-4; D gene unclear. Trimming cost V 0 bases and J 4 bases, with 4 bases left between them. CDR3 length: 13 amino acids. The germline V gene encodes CDR1 SGHRS and CDR2 YFSETQ. CDR3 bases: TGCGCCAGCAGCTTGGACGTTAATGAAAAACTGTTTTTT. Protein product: CASSLDVNEKLFF.

V and J are TRBV28 and TRBJ1-2, with D possibly TRBD1 on 5 matching bases. This CDR3 spans 16 amino acids. Germline CDR1 is MDHEN and CDR2 is SYDVKM. V shed 10 bases and J shed 2 bases, with 23 bases lying between them. DNA of the CDR3: TGTGCCATCACCGCTGGGGGAGACGGTGTAAACTATGGCTACACCTTC. It specifies CAITAGGDGVNYGYTF.

This clonotype was found many times. The chain is built from TRBV20-1 and TRBJ2-3; tentatively, D is TRBD2 (5 bases). Trimming stripped 6 bases from V and 0 bases from J, with 22 bases between. The germline CDR1 and CDR2 sequences are DFQATT and SNEGSKA (reference sequence). This CDR3 is 17 amino acids long. The CDR3 sequence: CSAPSLRTASSTDTQYF. The CDR3 bases are TGCAGTGCCCCTTCCCTAAGGACTGCTTCTAGCACAGATACGCAGTATTTT.

At least ten counts were recorded for this clonotype. This chain uses TRBV5-6 with TRBJ1-2; no reliable D call. The germline V gene has CDR1 SGHDT and CDR2 YYEEEE. Trimming stripped 4 bases from V and 2 bases from J, with 9 bases between. CDR3 length: 13 residues. The CDR3 bases are TGTGCCAGCAGCACACAACAGAACTATGGCTACACCTTC. Encoded protein: CASSTQQNYGYTF.

The V call is TRBV20-1, the J call TRBJ1-4, with D perhaps TRBD1 (5 bases). Germline CDR1 DFQATT, CDR2 SNEGSKA (reference sequence). Trimming pared 5 bases from V and 8 bases from J, leaving 18 bases between. The CDR3 has 14 amino acids. The CDR3 coding sequence is TGCAGTGCTGCCACAGGTTACGCAGCGGAAAAACTGTTTTTT. Protein product: CSAATGYAAEKLFF.

The rearrangement joins TRBV28 to TRBJ2-7, with D perhaps TRBD1 (7 bases). The assigned J gene may be wrong: the sequence end matches TRBJ2-4 better. This CDR3 is 17 amino acids long. The germline CDR1 and CDR2 sequences are MDHEN and SYDVKM. The CDR3 DNA reads TGTGCCAGCAGCATCCTGAGGAGGGGGCCAGGGGGAAACATTCAGTACTTC. This codes for CASSILRRGPGGNIQYF.

The rearrangement links TRBV7-9 to TRBJ1-4, with D unresolved. The CDR3 has 13 residues. Trimming removed 1 base from V and 8 bases from J, with 8 bases in between. The germline V gene encodes CDR1 SEHNR and CDR2 FQNEAQ (reference sequence). The CDR3 protein is CASSLGAGEKLFF. The DNA of the CDR3 is TGTGCCAGCAGCTTAGGGGCCGGAGAAAAACTGTTTTTT.

This clonotype has at least ten counts. At one boundary the junction diverges from the germline segment, which might be a read error. The chain employs TRBV12-3 or TRBV12-4 and TRBJ1-2, with D possibly matching TRBD1 (5 bases). The CDR3 extends over 13 amino acids. CDR3 sequence reads: CASSLQGNYGYTF. The CDR3 DNA sequence: TGCGCCAGCAGCTTGCAGGGTAACTATGGCTACACCTTC.

The genes are TRBV5-1 and TRBJ1-1, with TRBD1 matching 12 bases. In germline, CDR1 is SGHRS, CDR2 YFSETQ. CDR3 length: 18 amino acids. Trimming cost V 2 bases and J 3 bases; bases outside gene matches: 11. The CDR3 sequence is CASSLLGTGGERDTEAFF. The CDR3 region has the DNA TGCGCCAGCAGCTTACTGGGGACAGGGGGCGAGAGGGACACTGAAGCTTTCTTT. Filled out from reference TRBV5-1 and TRBJ1-1, the complete variable domain reads KAGVTQTPRYLIKTRGQQVTLSCSPISGHRSVSWYQQTPGQGLQFLFEYFSETQRNKGNFPGRFSGRQFSNSRSEMNVSTLELGDSALYLCASSLLGTGGERDTEAFFGQGTRLTVV.

This clonotype was seen a few times. This chain joins TRBV15 and TRBJ1-2, with D hard to call. V was pared by 3 bases and J by 8 bases, with 10 bases between. Germline lookup yields CDR1 LNHNV and CDR2 YYDKDF (reference sequence). This CDR3 is built from 12 residues. The CDR3 sequence is CATSRERVGYTF. The CDR3, as DNA: TGTGCCACCAGCAGGGAGAGGGTGGGCTACACCTTC.

For this clonotype: A much larger clone differs by one base, so this may be a read error. The chain is built from TRBV27 and TRBJ1-2; a possible D gene is TRBD1 (6 bases). Germline V gene lookup returns CDR1 MNHEY and CDR2 SMNVEV (reference sequence). The CDR3 loop spans 14 amino acids. The germline V and J ends were trimmed by 5 bases and 7 bases, with 17 bases remaining between them. CDR3 coding DNA: TGTGCCAGCAGTACAGGGCTAAGGGGCTGTGGCTACACCTTC. Translation: CASSTGLRGCGYTF.

Regarding this clonotype: A junction end diverges from the germline sequence, so it may reflect a read error. The V gene is TRBV7-2, the J gene TRBJ2-7, with D possibly called TRBD1 or TRBD2 (6 bases each). The CDR3 length is 15 residues. Germline values: CDR1 SGHTA, CDR2 FQGNSA. CDR3 protein: CASSLAGGQLYGQYF. In DNA, the CDR3 is TGTGCCAGCAGCTTAGCGGGGGGCCAACTCTACGGGCAGTACTTC.

The CDR3 sequence: CASSYGGPITDTQYF. CDR3 sequence (DNA): TGTGCCAGCAGTTACGGGGGACCTATCACAGATACGCAGTATTTT. The J gene is TRBJ2-3, the V gene TRBV6-5, with D perhaps matching TRBD1 or TRBD2 (5 bases each). The CDR3 spans 15 residues. V was shortened by 2 bases and J by 2 bases, with 11 bases between the two germline ends. CDR1 MNHEY and CDR2 SVGAGI come from the germline V gene.

The chain couples TRBV5-5 to TRBJ2-4; 9 bases agree with TRBD1. The germline V gene has CDR1 SGHKS and CDR2 YYEKEE (reference sequence). V was pared by 5 bases and J by 1 base, with 4 bases of the junction left unmatched. The length of the CDR3 is 15 residues. The DNA of the CDR3 is TGTGCCAGCAGTCGGGACAGGGTGGCCAAAAACATTCAGTACTTC. Translating gives CASSRDRVAKNIQYF.